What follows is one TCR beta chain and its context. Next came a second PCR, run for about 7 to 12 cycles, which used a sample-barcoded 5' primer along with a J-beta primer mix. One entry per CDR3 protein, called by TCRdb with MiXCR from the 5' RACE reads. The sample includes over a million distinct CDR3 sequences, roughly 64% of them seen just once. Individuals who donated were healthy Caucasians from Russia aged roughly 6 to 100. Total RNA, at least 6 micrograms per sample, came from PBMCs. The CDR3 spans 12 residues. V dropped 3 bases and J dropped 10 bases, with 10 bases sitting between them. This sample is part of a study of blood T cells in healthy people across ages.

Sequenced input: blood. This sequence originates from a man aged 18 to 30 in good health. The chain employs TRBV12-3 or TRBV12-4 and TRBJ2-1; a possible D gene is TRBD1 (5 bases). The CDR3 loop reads CASSLGYREQFF. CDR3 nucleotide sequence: TGTGCCAGCAGTTTGGGGTACAGGGAGCAGTTCTTC.